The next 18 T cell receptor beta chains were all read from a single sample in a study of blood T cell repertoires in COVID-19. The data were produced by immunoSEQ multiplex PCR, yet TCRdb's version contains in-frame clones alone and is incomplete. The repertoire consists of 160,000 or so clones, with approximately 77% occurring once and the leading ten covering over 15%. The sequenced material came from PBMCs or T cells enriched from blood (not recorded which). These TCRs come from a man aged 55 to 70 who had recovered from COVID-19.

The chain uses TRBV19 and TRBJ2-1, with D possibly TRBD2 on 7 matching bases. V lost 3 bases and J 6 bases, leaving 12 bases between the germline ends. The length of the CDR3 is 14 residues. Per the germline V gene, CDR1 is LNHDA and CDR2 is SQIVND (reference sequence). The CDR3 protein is CASSIGGLTNEQFF. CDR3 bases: TGTGCCAGTAGTATCGGGGGGCTGACCAATGAGCAGTTCTTC.

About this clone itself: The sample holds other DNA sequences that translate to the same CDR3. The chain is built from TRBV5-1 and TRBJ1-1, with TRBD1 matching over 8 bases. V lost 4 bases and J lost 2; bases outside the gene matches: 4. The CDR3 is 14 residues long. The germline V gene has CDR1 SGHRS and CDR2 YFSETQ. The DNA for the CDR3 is TGCGCCAGCAGCCCGGGACAGGTTAACACTGAAGCTTTCTTT. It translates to CASSPGQVNTEAFF.

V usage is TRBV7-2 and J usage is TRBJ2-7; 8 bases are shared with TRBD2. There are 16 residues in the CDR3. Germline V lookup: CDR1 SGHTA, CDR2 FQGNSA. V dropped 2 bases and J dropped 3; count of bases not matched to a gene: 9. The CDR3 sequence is CASSLRPGGAVYEQYF. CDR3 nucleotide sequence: TGTGCCAGCAGCTTACGGCCGGGGGGGGCCGTCTACGAGCAGTACTTC. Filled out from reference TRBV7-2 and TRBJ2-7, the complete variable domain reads GAGVSQSPSNKVTEKGKDVELRCDPISGHTALYWYRQSLGQGLEFLIYFQGNSAPDKSGLPSDRFSAERTGGSVSTLTIQRTQQEDSAVYLCASSLRPGGAVYEQYFGPGTRLTVT.

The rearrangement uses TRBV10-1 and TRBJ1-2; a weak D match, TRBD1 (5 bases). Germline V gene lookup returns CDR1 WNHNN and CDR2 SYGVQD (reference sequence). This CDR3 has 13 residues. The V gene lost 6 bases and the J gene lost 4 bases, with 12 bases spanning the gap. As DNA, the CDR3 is TGCGCCAGCAGCGGGGGTACAGTCTATGGCTACACCTTC. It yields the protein CASSGGTVYGYTF.

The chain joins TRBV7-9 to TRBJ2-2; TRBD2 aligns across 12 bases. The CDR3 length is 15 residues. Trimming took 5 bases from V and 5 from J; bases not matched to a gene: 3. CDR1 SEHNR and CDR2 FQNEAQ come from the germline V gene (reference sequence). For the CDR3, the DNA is TGTGCCAGCAGCCTCGGACTAGCGGGAACCGGGGAGCTGTTTTTT. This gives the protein CASSLGLAGTGELFF.

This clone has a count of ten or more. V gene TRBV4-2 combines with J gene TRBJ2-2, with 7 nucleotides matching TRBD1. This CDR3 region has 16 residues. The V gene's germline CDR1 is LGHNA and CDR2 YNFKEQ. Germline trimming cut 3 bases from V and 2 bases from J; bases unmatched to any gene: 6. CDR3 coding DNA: TGTGCCAGCAGCCATGTACAGGGGATTAACACCGGGGAGCTGTTTTTT. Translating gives CASSHVQGINTGELFF.

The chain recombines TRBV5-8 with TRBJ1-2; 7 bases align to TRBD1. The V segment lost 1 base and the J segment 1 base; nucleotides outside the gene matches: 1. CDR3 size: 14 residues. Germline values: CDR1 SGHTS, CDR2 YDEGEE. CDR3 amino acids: CASSLQGDNYGYTF. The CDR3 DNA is TGTGCCAGCAGCTTGCAGGGGGATAACTATGGCTACACCTTC.

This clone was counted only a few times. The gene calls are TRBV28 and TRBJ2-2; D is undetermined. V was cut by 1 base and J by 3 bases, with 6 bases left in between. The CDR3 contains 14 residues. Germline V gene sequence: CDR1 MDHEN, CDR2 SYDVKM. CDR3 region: CASSLSGYTGELFF. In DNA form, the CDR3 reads TGTGCCAGCAGTTTATCAGGTTACACCGGGGAGCTGTTTTTT. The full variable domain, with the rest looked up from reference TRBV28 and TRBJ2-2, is DVKVTQSSRYLVKRTGEKVFLECVQDMDHENMFWYRQDPGLGLRLIYFSYDVKMKEKGDIPEGYSVSREKKERFSLILESASTNQTSMYLCASSLSGYTGELFFGEGSRLTVL.

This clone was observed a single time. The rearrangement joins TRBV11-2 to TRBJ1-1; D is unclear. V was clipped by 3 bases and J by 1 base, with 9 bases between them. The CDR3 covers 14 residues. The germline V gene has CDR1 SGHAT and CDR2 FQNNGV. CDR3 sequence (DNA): TGTGCCAGCAGCTTTAACAGAGCGAACACTGAAGCTTTCTTT. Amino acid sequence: CASSFNRANTEAFF.

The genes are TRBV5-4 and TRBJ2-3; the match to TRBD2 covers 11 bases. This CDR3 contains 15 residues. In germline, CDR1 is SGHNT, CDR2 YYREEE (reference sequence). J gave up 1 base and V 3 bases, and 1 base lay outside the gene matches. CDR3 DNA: TGTGCCAGCAGCTGGGGACTAGCGGGCACAGATACGCAGTATTTT. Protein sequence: CASSWGLAGTDTQYF.

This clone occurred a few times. CDR3 sequence (DNA): TGTGCCAGCAGTGAATATGGGACAAAGAACACTGAAGCTTTCTTT. Amino acid sequence: CASSEYGTKNTEAFF. This sequence joins TRBV6-1 and TRBJ1-1, with a tentative D call TRBD1 (6 bases). This CDR3 has 15 amino acids. The germline V gene encodes CDR1 MNHNS and CDR2 SASEGT. Trimming cost V 2 bases and J 1 base, with 11 bases left between them.

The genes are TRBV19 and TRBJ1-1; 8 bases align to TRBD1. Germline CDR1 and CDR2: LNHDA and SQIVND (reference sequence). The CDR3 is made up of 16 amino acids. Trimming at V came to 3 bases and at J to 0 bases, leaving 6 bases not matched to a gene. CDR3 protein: CASSIPRGHMNTEAFF. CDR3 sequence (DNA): TGTGCCAGTAGTATCCCCAGGGGGCATATGAACACTGAAGCTTTCTTT.

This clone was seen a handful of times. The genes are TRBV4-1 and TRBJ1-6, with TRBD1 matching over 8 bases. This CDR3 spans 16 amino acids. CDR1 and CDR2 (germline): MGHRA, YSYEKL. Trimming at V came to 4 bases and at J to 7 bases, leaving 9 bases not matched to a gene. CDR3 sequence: CASSPGQGRTNSPLHF. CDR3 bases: TGCGCCAGCAGCCCCGGACAGGGAAGAACAAATTCACCCCTCCACTTT.

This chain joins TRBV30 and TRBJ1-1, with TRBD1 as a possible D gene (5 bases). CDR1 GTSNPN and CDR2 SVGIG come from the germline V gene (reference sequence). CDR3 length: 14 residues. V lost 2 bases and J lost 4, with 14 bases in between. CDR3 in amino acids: CAWSRRVGGTEAFF. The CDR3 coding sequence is TGTGCCTGGAGTAGAAGGGTGGGGGGCACTGAAGCTTTCTTT.

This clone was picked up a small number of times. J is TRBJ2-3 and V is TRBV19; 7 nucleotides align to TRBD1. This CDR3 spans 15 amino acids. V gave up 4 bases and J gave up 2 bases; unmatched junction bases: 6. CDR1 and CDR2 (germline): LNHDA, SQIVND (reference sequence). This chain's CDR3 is CASSTEGADTDTQYF. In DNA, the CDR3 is TGTGCCAGTAGTACAGAGGGGGCCGACACAGATACGCAGTATTTT.

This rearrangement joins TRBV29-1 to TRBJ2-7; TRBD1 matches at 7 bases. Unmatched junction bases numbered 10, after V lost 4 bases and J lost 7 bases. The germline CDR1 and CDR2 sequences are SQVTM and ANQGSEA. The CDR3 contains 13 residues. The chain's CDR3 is CSVGSEGAKEQYF. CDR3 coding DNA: TGCAGCGTTGGAAGTGAGGGGGCGAAGGAGCAGTACTTC.

Written as DNA, the CDR3 is TGTGCCAGCAGCTTTTTAAACAGGGCGAATGAGCAGTTCTTC. Translating gives CASSFLNRANEQFF. The chain joins TRBV5-6 to TRBJ2-1; D is perhaps TRBD1 (6 bases). Germline V lookup: CDR1 SGHDT, CDR2 YYEEEE. V was trimmed by 2 bases and J by 7 bases, leaving 13 bases between them. The CDR3 runs 14 residues.

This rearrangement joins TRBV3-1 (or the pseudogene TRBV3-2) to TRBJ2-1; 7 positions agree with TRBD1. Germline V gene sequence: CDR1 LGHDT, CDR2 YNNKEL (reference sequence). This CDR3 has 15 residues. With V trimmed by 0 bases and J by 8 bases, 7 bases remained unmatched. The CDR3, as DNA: TGTGCCAGCAGCCAAGAATCGGGGACAGTTGATGAGCAGTTCTTC. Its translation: CASSQESGTVDEQFF.